This TCR beta chain was retrieved from a study of CD8+ T cells in alopecia areata (dated 2018 in TCRdb). About the full investigation: Treated patients were enrolled in an open-label pilot trial of oral tofacitinib, 5 to 10 mg twice daily, for moderate-to-severe alopecia areata. Tofacitinib was given for 6 to 18 months, followed by 6 months of follow-up off drug to assess delayed response and recurrence. To study T cell clonal expansion in alopecia areata, the researchers applied high-throughput TCRbeta sequencing to both the C3H/HeJ mouse model and human patients. On the human side, TCRbeta sequencing was run on scalp tissue and on sorted CD4+ and CD8+ peripheral blood T cells from healthy controls and from alopecia areata patients with either patchy or totalis/universalis disease. Patients on tofacitinib were biopsied at baseline and after 4 and 24 weeks of treatment, and several of the patients also had a later scalp biopsy. Scalp clonality was compared among normal scalp (n=4), patchy alopecia areata scalp (n=8), and alopecia totalis/universalis scalp (n=8). RNA came from the PAXgene miRNA kit for fixed scalp, the miRNeasy kit for PBMCs, and the RNeasy kit for mouse skin. TCRbeta CDR3 regions were amplified by immunoSEQ multiplex PCR with 35 Vbeta forward and 13 Jbeta reverse primers. Study-wide conclusions, independent of this receptor: TCR sequences shared between patients were less clear than in mice, possibly partly because of HLA diversity in the patient population. Scalp TCR repertoire analysis is complicated because resident alphabeta T cells in normal human skin are also sequenced, whereas mouse skin is dominated by gammadelta T cells. Higher clonality and more expanded CD8+ clones were observed in lesional scalp than in normal scalp, particularly in alopecia totalis/universalis, a finding suggestive of antigenic drive.

Trimming leaves V shorter by 3 bases and J shorter by 2 bases, with the junction holding 0 bases beyond the gene matches. The CDR3 holds 14 amino acids from the cysteine to the phenylalanine. Here the CDR3 DNA is all that survives: 42 bases in frame from base 1. Based on the germline V gene (reference sequence), the CDR1 and CDR2 sequences are PRHDT and FYEKMQ. The library was generated by the immunoSEQ multiplex PCR assay. RNA was extracted from all samples and reverse transcribed into cDNA, which served as template for TCR sequencing. First-strand cDNA was synthesized with SuperScript III using a 2:1 mix of oligo-dT and random hexamers. A synthetic immune receptor repertoire was used to measure amplification bias, and any remaining bias was corrected computationally. The paper's processing steps were these. Raw reads were preprocessed to remove errors, and CDR3 was defined by IMGT conventions from the conserved cysteine to phenylalanine. Clonality was calculated as 1 minus Shannon entropy normalized by log2 of the number of productive unique TCRs. Whether scalp clones were CD4 or CD8 was inferred by matching scalp TCRbeta sequences against CD4 and CD8 repertoires sorted from blood. Held by TCRdb, this immuneACCESS table contains in-frame sequences only and omits some clones. Under half of the omission traces to an unresolved V gene where checked; the cause of the rest is unknown. V and J calls and clone size are copied from that table; D and trimming were computed from the DNA. The sample contains 150,000 to 200,000 clones, 50% to 60% of them found a single time. Jointly, the top ten make up over 12% of the sample.

The sample's time point, from its label and the paper: baseline before oral tofacitinib. Lesional scalp punch biopsies and peripheral blood were collected from alopecia areata patients. PBMCs were isolated by density centrifugation and stained for CD3, CD4 and CD8, and CD4+ and CD8+ T cells were sorted on a FACSAria. Regarding this clone: Its antigen remains undetermined. Base qualities are not at hand, and no much larger clone is one base apart.

The chain couples TRBV13 to TRBJ1-5, with TRBD1 identical over 8 junction bases. This clonotype originated in a human donor with alopecia areata. The sample in question was CD4+ T cells sorted from blood, obtained at week 0. Here is the DNA: TGTGCCAGCAGCTTGGACAGGGGCAATCAGCCCCAGCATTTT. Its amino acids are CASSLDRGNQPQHF.